This T cell receptor (beta chain) was captured by sequencing in a study of T cell changes during pregnancy in multiple sclerosis. The data were produced by immunoSEQ multiplex PCR, yet TCRdb's version contains in-frame clones alone and is incomplete. The sample yields some 93,000 clones, roughly 91% seen once. The source is a female donor in good health, enrolled as a control in a pregnancy study. Sequenced here: peripheral blood, sampled after pregnancy.

CDR3: CSAGRATRNEQFF. CDR3 DNA: TGCAGCGCCGGGAGGGCGACGAGGAATGAGCAGTTCTTC. V is TRBV29-1 and J is TRBJ2-1, with 8 bases aligning to TRBD2. J lost 7 bases, V lost 7 bases, and 9 bases had no gene match. The CDR3 has 13 amino acids. CDR1 is SQVTM and CDR2 is ANQGSEA in the germline V gene.